One T cell receptor (beta chain) is described in this entry. Its specificity is unknown. The source of the sample is a study of beta chain features in type 1 diabetes. Study-level findings and limits: A moderate, significant TCRB CDR3 shortening appeared in type 1 diabetes across four CD4+ subsets.

TCRB transcripts that were expressed got sequenced, as all of the isolated RNA had been reverse transcribed. The data were produced by immunoSEQ multiplex PCR, yet TCRdb's version contains in-frame clones alone and is incomplete. This table holds 630,000 or so clones, about 14% found once. The CDR3 contains 12 residues. Looked up from germline, CDR1 is GTSNPN and CDR2 is SVGIG (reference sequence). Trimming took 2 bases from V and 8 from J, leaving 12 bases between them. V and J are TRBV30 and TRBJ2-5; D call uncertain. The sample consisted of naive CD4+ T cells from blood. The source of this sequence is a man aged 18 to 35 with type 1 diabetes. In DNA, the CDR3 is TGTGCCTGGAGTCCGCGAACTGGAACCCAGTACTTC. Protein: CAWSPRTGTQYF.